The following is a T cell receptor beta chain sequence with its context. Its antigen is not known. CDR1 and CDR2 from the germline V gene are MGHRA and YSYEKL. The CDR3 runs 14 residues. The V gene lost 1 base and the J gene lost 7 bases, with 10 bases spanning the gap. Profiling relied on immunoSEQ multiplex PCR, and the TCRdb table lists in-frame clones only, not all of them. The sample holds around 110,000 clones, approximately 84% seen once. The data are from a study of T cell responses to AZD1222 COVID-19 vaccine. Findings and limits, study-wide: Nearly half of spike-specific TCRs reportedly go after variant regions that carry no mutations. Donors in the cohort were predominantly white British and more often female, and clonal diversity was possibly underestimated. Only a handful of AZD1222 recipients tested seropositive at baseline.

The origin of this receptor is an adult in good health. This material consisted of peripheral blood, taken on day 0 of AZD1222 vaccination. The chain carries TRBV4-1 and TRBJ2-2; D is possibly TRBD2 (5 bases). The CDR3 DNA is TGCGCCAGCAGCCAAGGGACGGGGATCGGGGAGCTGTTTTTT. Its translation is CASSQGTGIGELFF.